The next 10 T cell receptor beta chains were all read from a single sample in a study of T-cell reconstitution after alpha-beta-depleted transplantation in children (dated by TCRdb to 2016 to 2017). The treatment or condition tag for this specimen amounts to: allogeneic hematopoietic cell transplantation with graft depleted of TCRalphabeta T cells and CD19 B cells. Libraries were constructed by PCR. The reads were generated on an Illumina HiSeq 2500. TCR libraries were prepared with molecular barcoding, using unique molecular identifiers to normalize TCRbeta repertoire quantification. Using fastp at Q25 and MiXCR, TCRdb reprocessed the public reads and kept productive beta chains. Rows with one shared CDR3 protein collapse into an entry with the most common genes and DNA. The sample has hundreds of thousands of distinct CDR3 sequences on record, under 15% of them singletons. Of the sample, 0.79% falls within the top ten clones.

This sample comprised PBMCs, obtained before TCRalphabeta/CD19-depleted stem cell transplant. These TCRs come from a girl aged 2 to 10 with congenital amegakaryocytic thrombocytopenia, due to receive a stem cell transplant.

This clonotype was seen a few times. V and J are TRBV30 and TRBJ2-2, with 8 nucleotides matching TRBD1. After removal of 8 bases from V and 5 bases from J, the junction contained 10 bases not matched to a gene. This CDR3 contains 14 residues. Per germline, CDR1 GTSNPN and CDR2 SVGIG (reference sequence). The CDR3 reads CARQSTGGTGELFF. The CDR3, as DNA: TGTGCCAGGCAGAGTACAGGGGGGACCGGGGAGCTGTTTTTT.

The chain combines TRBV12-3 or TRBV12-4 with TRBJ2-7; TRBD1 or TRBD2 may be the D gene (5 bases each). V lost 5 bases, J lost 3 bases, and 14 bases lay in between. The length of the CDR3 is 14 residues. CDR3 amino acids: CASSPLQGDYEQYF. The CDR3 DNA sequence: TGTGCCAGCAGTCCCCTCCAGGGAGACTACGAGCAGTACTTC.

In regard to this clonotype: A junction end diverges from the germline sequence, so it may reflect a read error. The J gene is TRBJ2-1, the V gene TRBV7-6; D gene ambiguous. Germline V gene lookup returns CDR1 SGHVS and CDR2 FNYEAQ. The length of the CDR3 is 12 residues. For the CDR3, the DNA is TGTGCCCGCAGCTTAGAGTACAATGAGCAGTTCTTC. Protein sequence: CARSLEYNEQFF.

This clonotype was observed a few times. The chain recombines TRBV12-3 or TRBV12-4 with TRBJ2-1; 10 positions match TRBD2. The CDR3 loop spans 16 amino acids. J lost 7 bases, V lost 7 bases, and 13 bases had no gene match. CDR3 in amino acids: CASNPESSGSENEQFF. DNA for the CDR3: TGTGCCAGCAATCCGGAGTCTAGCGGGAGTGAAAATGAGCAGTTCTTC.

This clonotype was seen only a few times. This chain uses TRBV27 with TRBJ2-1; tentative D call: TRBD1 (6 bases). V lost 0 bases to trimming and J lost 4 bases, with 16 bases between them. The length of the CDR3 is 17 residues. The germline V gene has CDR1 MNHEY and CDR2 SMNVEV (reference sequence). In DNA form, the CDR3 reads TGTGCCAGCAGTTTATCCTGGATTCGGACAGATTACAATGAGCAGTTCTTC. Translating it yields CASSLSWIRTDYNEQFF.

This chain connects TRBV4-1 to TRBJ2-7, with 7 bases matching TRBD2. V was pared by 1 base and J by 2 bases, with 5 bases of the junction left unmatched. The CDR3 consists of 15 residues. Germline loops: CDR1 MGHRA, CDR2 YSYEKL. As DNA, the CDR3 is TGCGCCAGCAGCCAAGGTCGGGGGGTAACCTACGAGCAGTACTTC. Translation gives CASSQGRGVTYEQYF.

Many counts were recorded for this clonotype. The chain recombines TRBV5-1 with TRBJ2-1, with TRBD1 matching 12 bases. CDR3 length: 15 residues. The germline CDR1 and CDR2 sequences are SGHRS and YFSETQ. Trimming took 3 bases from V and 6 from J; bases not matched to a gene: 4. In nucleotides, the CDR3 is TGCGCCAGCAGCTCGGGGGGACAGGGGGCCAATGAGCAGTTCTTC. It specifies CASSSGGQGANEQFF.

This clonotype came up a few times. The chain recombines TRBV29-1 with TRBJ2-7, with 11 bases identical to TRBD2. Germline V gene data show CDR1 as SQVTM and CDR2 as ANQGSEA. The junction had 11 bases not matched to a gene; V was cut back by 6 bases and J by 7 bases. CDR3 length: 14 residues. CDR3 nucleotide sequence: TGCAGCGTCGTATTAGCGGGAGGGCGTCTAGAGCAGTACTTC. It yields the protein CSVVLAGGRLEQYF.

CDR3 DNA sequence: TGTGCCAGCAGCTTCGCGGGAGGTTGGACAGATACGCAGTATTTT. Translation gives CASSFAGGWTDTQYF. The V gene is TRBV7-3, the J gene TRBJ2-3; 8 bases agree with TRBD2. After removal of 3 bases from V and 3 bases from J, the junction contained 5 bases not matched to a gene. CDR3 length: 15 residues. The germline V gene has CDR1 SGHTA and CDR2 FQGTGA.

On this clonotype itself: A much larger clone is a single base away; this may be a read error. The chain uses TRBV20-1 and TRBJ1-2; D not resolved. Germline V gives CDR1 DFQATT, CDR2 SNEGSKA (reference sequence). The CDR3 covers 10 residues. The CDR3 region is CSATKDGDTF. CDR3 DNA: TGCAGTGCTACCAAGGATGGCGACACCTTC.